This T cell receptor beta chain was obtained from a study of T cells in Graves' hyperthyroidism and ophthalmopathy. TCR beta CDR3 region amplification was performed from RNA transcripts. Using the HTBI primer set, a first-round RT-PCR was run on the TCR CDR3. MiXCR was run by TCRdb on the multiplex PCR reads, yielding one entry per CDR3 protein. The sample shows about 550,000 distinct CDR3 sequences, less than 25% of them seen only once. In this sample, this clonotype turned up many times. There are 17 residues in the CDR3. Germline loops: CDR1 SGHTA, CDR2 FQGNSA. Unmatched junction bases numbered 13, after V lost 6 bases and J lost 3 bases.

This chain joins TRBV7-2 and TRBJ2-5; TRBD1 matches at 10 bases. Input material: blood. The clonotype was recovered from a man in his late teens or twenties with Graves' hyperthyroidism. The CDR3, as DNA: TGTGCCAGCAGGTTTCAGGGGACAGGGGTTGGAGAAGAGACCCAGTACTTC. This sequence encodes CASRFQGTGVGEETQYF.